These T cell receptor beta chains were read from a single sample in a study of blood T cell repertoires in COVID-19. Using immunoSEQ multiplex PCR, the repertoire was profiled, and TCRdb retains in-frame clones only, with some absent. The table shows approximately 65,000 clones, with around 86% occurring only once. Sequenced sample: peripheral blood. The origin of the receptors is a man in his forties with acute or convalescent COVID-19. CDR3s include the opening cysteine and the closing phenylalanine or tryptophan. A D gene is named only where the DNA matches it firmly. Size tells how often a clone was seen (once, few, many) or the class of an expanded clone, and some rows leave it out.

cdr3_length: 12; clone_size: .; d_call: TRBD1; j_call: TRBJ1-2; v_call: TRBV30; cdr3_nt: TGTGCCTGGAGCTCAACAGGGGACGGCTACACCTTC; cdr3_aa: CAWSSTGDGYTF
cdr3_length: 14; clone_size: .; d_call: TRBD1; j_call: TRBJ1-1; v_call: TRBV6-5; cdr3_nt: TGTGCCAGCAGTTACCAGGGGGGTTTGTCTGAAGCTTTCTTT; cdr3_aa: CASSYQGGLSEAFF
cdr3_length: 16; clone_size: .; d_call: TRBD1; j_call: TRBJ1-2; v_call: TRBV4-1; cdr3_nt: TGCGCCAGCAGCCAAGGGGGAGGACAGGGCAACTATGGCTACACCTTC; cdr3_aa: CASSQGGGQGNYGYTF
cdr3_length: 13; clone_size: once; d_call: .; j_call: TRBJ1-1; v_call: TRBV10-3; cdr3_nt: TGTGCCGCCGGTGTTGGGCCTCGGACTGAAGCTTTCTTT; cdr3_aa: CAAGVGPRTEAFF
cdr3_length: 15; clone_size: .; d_call: .; j_call: TRBJ1-5; v_call: TRBV4-1; cdr3_nt: TGCGCCAGCAGCCAAGTTGCGGAAGGCAATCAGCCCCAGCATTTT; cdr3_aa: CASSQVAEGNQPQHF
cdr3_length: 16; clone_size: .; d_call: TRBD2; j_call: TRBJ2-2; v_call: TRBV5-6; cdr3_nt: TGTGCCAGCAGCTCGGGACTAGCGGGGCGGACCGGGGAGCTGTTTTTT; cdr3_aa: CASSSGLAGRTGELFF
cdr3_length: 16; clone_size: once; d_call: TRBD2; j_call: TRBJ2-1; v_call: TRBV11-2; cdr3_nt: TGTGCCAGCAGCACAGGAGCGGGGGGGATATACAATGAGCAGTTCTTC; cdr3_aa: CASSTGAGGIYNEQFF
cdr3_length: 16; clone_size: .; d_call: TRBD1; j_call: TRBJ2-7; v_call: TRBV2; cdr3_nt: TGTGCCAGCAGCCCCCCGACAGGGAAAAATGTGTACGAGCAGTACTTC; cdr3_aa: CASSPPTGKNVYEQYF
cdr3_length: 13; clone_size: .; d_call: .; j_call: TRBJ1-2; v_call: TRBV10-3; cdr3_nt: TGTGCCACCAAATCAAACAGGGTTAGGGGCTACACCTTC; cdr3_aa: CATKSNRVRGYTF
cdr3_length: 15; clone_size: .; d_call: TRBD1; j_call: TRBJ1-2; v_call: TRBV6-1; cdr3_nt: TGTGCCAGCAGTGAAACAGGGACAGGGATTGTTGGCTACACCTTC; cdr3_aa: CASSETGTGIVGYTF
cdr3_length: 12; clone_size: .; d_call: .; j_call: TRBJ2-7; v_call: TRBV25-1; cdr3_nt: TGTGCCAGCAGTGACGGAGCCTACGAGCAGTACTTC; cdr3_aa: CASSDGAYEQYF
cdr3_length: 15; clone_size: .; d_call: TRBD2; j_call: TRBJ2-3; v_call: TRBV5-4; cdr3_nt: TGTGCCAGCAGCTTTGGAGGGAGGGAGACAGATACGCAGTATTTT; cdr3_aa: CASSFGGRETDTQYF
cdr3_length: 14; clone_size: .; d_call: .; j_call: TRBJ2-2; v_call: TRBV25-1; cdr3_nt: TGTGCCAGCAGTGAACATCAGAACACCGGGGAGCTGTTTTTT; cdr3_aa: CASSEHQNTGELFF
cdr3_length: 15; clone_size: .; d_call: .; j_call: TRBJ1-5; v_call: TRBV2; cdr3_nt: TGTGCCAGCATGCCAGGGATTCTTAGCAATCAGCCCCAGCATTTT; cdr3_aa: CASMPGILSNQPQHF
cdr3_length: 14; clone_size: few; d_call: .; j_call: TRBJ1-2; v_call: TRBV4-1; cdr3_nt: TGCGCCAGCAGCCAAGGATTCAGGACAGAGGGCTACACCTTC; cdr3_aa: CASSQGFRTEGYTF
cdr3_length: 14; clone_size: .; d_call: TRBD1; j_call: TRBJ1-5; v_call: TRBV6-5; cdr3_nt: TGTGCCAGCAGTTTGACAGGGGGCGATCAGCCCCAGCATTTT; cdr3_aa: CASSLTGGDQPQHF
cdr3_length: 14; clone_size: .; d_call: .; j_call: TRBJ2-3; v_call: TRBV7-2; cdr3_nt: TGTGCCAGCAGCTTCAGGGCTGAGGCAGATACGCAGTATTTT; cdr3_aa: CASSFRAEADTQYF
cdr3_length: 16; clone_size: .; d_call: .; j_call: TRBJ2-5; v_call: TRBV5-6; cdr3_nt: TGTGCCAGCGGGGGGGCCTCGGCAGCCCCCCAAGAGACCCAGTACTTC; cdr3_aa: CASGGASAAPQETQYF
cdr3_length: 14; clone_size: few; d_call: TRBD2; j_call: TRBJ2-7; v_call: TRBV3-1/TRBV3-2; cdr3_nt: TGTGCCAGCAGTTCGCGGGGGTCCCCCTACGAGCAGTACTTC; cdr3_aa: CASSSRGSPYEQYF
cdr3_length: 15; clone_size: .; d_call: TRBD1; j_call: TRBJ1-2; v_call: TRBV28; cdr3_nt: TGTGCCAGCAGTATCAACAGGGGGCCCAACTATGGCTACACCTTC; cdr3_aa: CASSINRGPNYGYTF
cdr3_length: 12; clone_size: .; d_call: .; j_call: TRBJ2-2; v_call: TRBV5-1; cdr3_nt: TGCGCCAGCAGCTCAAACACCGGGGAGCTGTTTTTT; cdr3_aa: CASSSNTGELFF
cdr3_length: 12; clone_size: .; d_call: .; j_call: TRBJ1-5; v_call: TRBV6-5; cdr3_nt: TGTGCCAGCAGGCAGGGCAATCAGCCCCAGCATTTT; cdr3_aa: CASRQGNQPQHF
cdr3_length: 15; clone_size: .; d_call: .; j_call: TRBJ1-3; v_call: TRBV28; cdr3_nt: TGTGCCAGCAGTCCGCGGGGGGGCTCAGGAAACACCATATATTTT; cdr3_aa: CASSPRGGSGNTIYF
cdr3_length: 15; clone_size: .; d_call: .; j_call: TRBJ1-1; v_call: TRBV30; cdr3_nt: TGTGCCTGGAGGAGCGTAGGGGGAGGGGGCACTGAAGCTTTCTTT; cdr3_aa: CAWRSVGGGGTEAFF
cdr3_length: 13; clone_size: .; d_call: .; j_call: TRBJ2-7; v_call: TRBV13; cdr3_nt: TGTGCCAGCAGTGCAGGGGATTCCTACGAGCAGTACTTC; cdr3_aa: CASSAGDSYEQYF
cdr3_length: 12; clone_size: .; d_call: .; j_call: TRBJ2-5; v_call: TRBV2; cdr3_nt: TGTGCCAGCAGTGGGCCCCAAGAGACCCAGTACTTC; cdr3_aa: CASSGPQETQYF
cdr3_length: 14; clone_size: .; d_call: .; j_call: TRBJ1-2; v_call: TRBV4-1; cdr3_nt: TGCGCCAGCAGCCAAGAGAACGGGGTCTATGGCTACACCTTC; cdr3_aa: CASSQENGVYGYTF
cdr3_length: 14; clone_size: .; d_call: TRBD2; j_call: TRBJ2-5; v_call: TRBV27; cdr3_nt: TGTGCCAGCAGCCAATGGGGGGGAGAGGAGACCCAGTACTTC; cdr3_aa: CASSQWGGEETQYF
cdr3_length: 13; clone_size: .; d_call: .; j_call: TRBJ1-5; v_call: TRBV7-2; cdr3_nt: TGTGCCAGCGGAGTAGGATTTAATCAGCCCCAGCATTTT; cdr3_aa: CASGVGFNQPQHF
cdr3_length: 15; clone_size: .; d_call: .; j_call: TRBJ1-5; v_call: TRBV27; cdr3_nt: TGTGCCAGCAGTTCTCTCGAGGCTAGCAATCAGCCCCAGCATTTT; cdr3_aa: CASSSLEASNQPQHF
cdr3_length: 14; clone_size: .; d_call: TRBD2; j_call: TRBJ2-5; v_call: TRBV7-9; cdr3_nt: TGTGCCAGCGGATTAGCGGGGGGGCAAGAGACCCAGTACTTC; cdr3_aa: CASGLAGGQETQYF
cdr3_length: 13; clone_size: .; d_call: .; j_call: TRBJ1-1; v_call: TRBV12-3/TRBV12-4; cdr3_nt: TGTGCCAGCACCCTGACCCGAGAGGGAATGGCTTTCTTT; cdr3_aa: CASTLTREGMAFF
cdr3_length: 15; clone_size: .; d_call: .; j_call: TRBJ2-5; v_call: TRBV5-4; cdr3_nt: TGTGCCAGCAGCTCCTTGTTTCGACAGAAAGAGACCCAGTACTTC; cdr3_aa: CASSSLFRQKETQYF
cdr3_length: 14; clone_size: .; d_call: TRBD1; j_call: TRBJ2-7; v_call: TRBV19; cdr3_nt: TGTGCCAGTAGTATCCAACAGGGGGCAATCGAGCAGTACTTC; cdr3_aa: CASSIQQGAIEQYF
cdr3_length: 12; clone_size: .; d_call: .; j_call: TRBJ2-1; v_call: TRBV12-5; cdr3_nt: TGTGCTAGTGGGACGGGAATCGATGAGCAGTTCTTC; cdr3_aa: CASGTGIDEQFF
cdr3_length: 16; clone_size: .; d_call: TRBD1; j_call: TRBJ1-2; v_call: TRBV5-6; cdr3_nt: TGTGCCAGCAGCCTGGACAGGGGAAGGTCCAACTATGGCTACACCTTC; cdr3_aa: CASSLDRGRSNYGYTF
cdr3_length: 16; clone_size: .; d_call: TRBD1; j_call: TRBJ2-2; v_call: TRBV5-1; cdr3_nt: TGCGCCAGCAGCTTGAAGACAGGGGGGTTCACCGGGGAGCTGTTTTTT; cdr3_aa: CASSLKTGGFTGELFF
cdr3_length: 16; clone_size: .; d_call: .; j_call: TRBJ1-1; v_call: TRBV29-1; cdr3_nt: TGCAGCGTTGATCCCCTCCTAGGCGGGGACAACACTGAAGCTTTCTTT; cdr3_aa: CSVDPLLGGDNTEAFF
cdr3_length: 12; clone_size: .; d_call: .; j_call: TRBJ1-2; v_call: TRBV5-1; cdr3_nt: TGCGCCAGCAGCTTTAGGGAGGGTGGCTACACCTTC; cdr3_aa: CASSFREGGYTF
cdr3_length: 15; clone_size: .; d_call: .; j_call: TRBJ2-7; v_call: TRBV5-6; cdr3_nt: TGTGCCAGCAGCTTGTTAGGTTTTGGAGGCTACGAGCAGTACTTC; cdr3_aa: CASSLLGFGGYEQYF
cdr3_length: 15; clone_size: .; d_call: .; j_call: TRBJ1-1; v_call: TRBV7-2; cdr3_nt: TGTGCCAGCAGCTTTAGTCCAGGTCTCGGAACTGAAGCTTTCTTT; cdr3_aa: CASSFSPGLGTEAFF
cdr3_length: 15; clone_size: .; d_call: TRBD2; j_call: TRBJ2-1; v_call: TRBV3-1/TRBV3-2; cdr3_nt: TGTGCCAGCAGCCATAACCCAGCGGGGATGGATGAGCAGTTCTTC; cdr3_aa: CASSHNPAGMDEQFF
cdr3_length: 16; clone_size: .; d_call: TRBD1; j_call: TRBJ2-1; v_call: TRBV28; cdr3_nt: TGTGCCAGCAGTAATGACAGGGGGCAGGTGCTACGTGAGCAGTTCTTC; cdr3_aa: CASSNDRGQVLREQFF
cdr3_length: 18; clone_size: few; d_call: TRBD1; j_call: TRBJ2-2; v_call: TRBV5-1; cdr3_nt: TGCGCCAGCAGCTCCAGACCGAAGGACAGGGGAGACACCGGGGAGCTGTTTTTT; cdr3_aa: CASSSRPKDRGDTGELFF
cdr3_length: 16; clone_size: .; d_call: TRBD1; j_call: TRBJ1-1; v_call: TRBV14; cdr3_nt: TGTGCCAGCAGCCAAGTTAGGGGGCGTACGAACACTGAAGCTTTCTTT; cdr3_aa: CASSQVRGRTNTEAFF
cdr3_length: 14; clone_size: few; d_call: .; j_call: TRBJ1-5; v_call: TRBV4-1; cdr3_nt: TGCGCCAGCAGCCAAGGGGGAGACAATCAGCCCCAGCATTTT; cdr3_aa: CASSQGGDNQPQHF
cdr3_length: 18; clone_size: .; d_call: .; j_call: TRBJ1-2; v_call: TRBV9; cdr3_nt: TGTGCCAGCAGCGTAGGGTTAGAGACAGAGGAGGGAAACTATGGCTACACCTTC; cdr3_aa: CASSVGLETEEGNYGYTF
cdr3_length: 12; clone_size: .; d_call: .; j_call: TRBJ1-1; v_call: TRBV3-1/TRBV3-2; cdr3_nt: TGTGCCAGCAGCCAAGATCCGGGTGCAGCTTTCTTT; cdr3_aa: CASSQDPGAAFF
cdr3_length: 13; clone_size: few; d_call: TRBD2; j_call: TRBJ2-7; v_call: TRBV7-2; cdr3_nt: TGTGCCAGCAGCTCGGCGGGGGGAGACGAGCAGTACTTC; cdr3_aa: CASSSAGGDEQYF
cdr3_length: 13; clone_size: medium-sized; d_call: TRBD2; j_call: TRBJ2-1; v_call: TRBV27; cdr3_nt: TGTGCCAGTCGAGGACTAGGTCTCAATGAGCAGTTCTTC; cdr3_aa: CASRGLGLNEQFF
cdr3_length: 12; clone_size: .; d_call: .; j_call: TRBJ1-1; v_call: TRBV28; cdr3_nt: TGTGCCAGCAGTTTCGGATCAGGGAAGGCTTTCTTT; cdr3_aa: CASSFGSGKAFF
cdr3_length: 15; clone_size: once; d_call: .; j_call: TRBJ1-1; v_call: TRBV3-1/TRBV3-2; cdr3_nt: TGTGCCAGCAGCCCGACTTGGGGGGGCGGACCTGAAGCTTTCTTT; cdr3_aa: CASSPTWGGGPEAFF
cdr3_length: 14; clone_size: .; d_call: .; j_call: TRBJ1-1; v_call: TRBV29-1; cdr3_nt: TGCAGCGTTGAAGATTTTTCGAGGGACACTGAAGCTTTCTTT; cdr3_aa: CSVEDFSRDTEAFF
cdr3_length: 13; clone_size: .; d_call: TRBD2; j_call: TRBJ2-1; v_call: TRBV10-3; cdr3_nt: TGTGCCACCACGGACAGCGGGGGGCGTGAGCAGTTCTTC; cdr3_aa: CATTDSGGREQFF